The following is a TCR beta chain sequence with its context. Its antigen is undetermined. This CDR3 has 16 amino acids. The germline V gene encodes CDR1 SGHTA and CDR2 FQGTGA. V gave up 0 bases and J gave up 3 bases; unmatched junction bases: 6. TCRdb fed the reads into MiXCR, producing one record per CDR3 protein. In the table there are under 200,000 distinct CDR3 sequences, approximately 21% of which are singletons. This specimen belongs to a study of T cell repertoires in cytomegalovirus infection. Whole-study context: Alongside well-studied HLA-B-restricted CMV epitopes, recently identified HLA-C-restricted CMV epitopes were also used. Matching HLA type, along with CMV infection, was indicated by public TCR beta signatures.

The genes are TRBV7-3 and TRBJ1-1, with 8 bases fitting TRBD1. This clonotype was sampled from a human donor in good health (CMV status not recorded). Some clones in this sample may be carry-over from other donors' samples. The sample in question was CD8+ T cells from cultured PBMCs, obtained from culture after CMV antigen stimulation. DNA of the CDR3: TGTGCCAGCAGCTTAACCTCAGGGGGCTTGGACACTGAAGCTTTCTTT. It codes for CASSLTSGGLDTEAFF.